The 7 T cell receptor beta chains below were found in one sample sequenced in a study of CD4 and CD8 cells across lung adenocarcinoma regions. MiXCR was run by TCRdb on the PCR reads, yielding one entry per CDR3 protein. Here the sample spans about 19,000 distinct CDR3 sequences, about 46% being singletons. The source material was CD4+ T cells from the margin of a lung tumor. These receptors were collected from a male donor with lung adenocarcinoma. The CD4 and CD8 labels of this study may be unreliable.

This clonotype has a count of ten or more. This chain uses TRBV7-6 with TRBJ2-1; D is possibly TRBD2 (6 bases). The J call may not be correct, given that the DNA end is closer to TRBJ2-5. The germline CDR1 and CDR2 sequences are SGHVS and FNYEAQ. This CDR3 contains 14 residues. CDR3 residues: CASSLGASVETQYF. DNA of the CDR3: TGTGCCAGCAGCTTAGGCGCTAGCGTGGAGACCCAGTACTTC.

The chain employs TRBV10-2 and TRBJ1-3; 7 bases match TRBD1. The junction had 4 bases not matched to a gene; V was cut back by 3 bases and J by 2 bases. Germline V gives CDR1 WSHSY, CDR2 SAAADI. This CDR3 has 15 amino acids. The CDR3 loop is CASSEPDRAGNTIYF. The CDR3 nucleotides are TGCGCCAGCAGTGAACCCGACAGGGCTGGAAACACCATATATTTT.

The genes are TRBV10-3 and TRBJ2-3; D may match TRBD1 or TRBD2 (7 bases each). This CDR3 region has 11 residues. Germline CDR1 reads ENHRY; CDR2 reads SYGVKD. The CDR3 DNA follows: TGTGCTTCAGGGGGGGCAGATACGCAGTATTTT. Protein product: CASGGADTQYF.

This clonotype was detected many times. The chain joins TRBV27 to TRBJ2-7; D may be TRBD2 (6 bases). The CDR3 runs to 16 residues. CDR1 MNHEY and CDR2 SMNVEV come from the germline V gene (reference sequence). V lost 4 bases, J lost 2 bases, and 18 bases lay in between. DNA of the CDR3: TGTGCCAGCAGTTGGTCCTCCTGGGACTTTCCCTACGAGCAGTACTTC. Translating gives CASSWSSWDFPYEQYF.

This clonotype was found a few times. The rearrangement joins TRBV4-1 to TRBJ2-7, with 7 bases fitting TRBD1. The length of the CDR3 is 15 residues. The junction had 9 bases not matched to a gene; V was cut back by 3 bases and J by 4 bases. CDR1 is MGHRA and CDR2 is YSYEKL in the germline V gene. The DNA of the CDR3 is TGCGCCAGCAGCCAGCTCGACAGGGTAGAGTACGAGCAGTACTTC. This encodes CASSQLDRVEYEQYF.

This clonotype was observed once. At one of its ends the junction is not consistent with the germline gene, which may arise from a read error. V and J are TRBV6-1 and TRBJ2-3, with D possibly TRBD2 on 5 matching bases. The CDR3 has 15 residues. Germline CDR1 reads MNHNS; CDR2 reads SASEGT. The chain's CDR3 is CASSLQSGSPDTQFF. CDR3 DNA sequence: TGTGCCAGCAGCCTCCAGTCTGGGAGTCCAGATACGCAGTTTTTT.

This clonotype was detected only a few times. The gene calls are TRBV6-5 and TRBJ2-1; D is possibly TRBD1 (5 bases). V shed 2 bases and J shed 4 bases, with 15 bases lying between them. CDR1 is MNHEY, CDR2 SVGAGI, per germline. This CDR3 spans 16 amino acids. The CDR3 region has the DNA TGTGCCAGCAGTTACGGTCACCGTAGGGGATACAATGAGCAGTTCTTC. Translating gives CASSYGHRRGYNEQFF.